Reported below is one T cell receptor (beta chain). Method: immunoSEQ multiplex PCR; TCRdb's copy keeps in-frame clones and lacks some. The sample consists of roughly 60,000 clones, approximately 95% of them appearing once. CDR3 length: 17 amino acids. The V gene's germline CDR1 is SGHTA and CDR2 FQGNSA. V lost 5 bases and J lost 4, with 23 bases in between. The sample originates from a study of cytomegalovirus exposure and HLA in healthy donors. The donors were part of the roughly 120-subject validation cohort, which stood apart from the approximately 670-subject first cohort. This chain connects TRBV7-2 to TRBJ2-5, with a possible D match to TRBD1 (5 bases). Sample: PBMCs. This clonotype was sampled from a woman between 18 and 30 years old in good health and CMV-seropositive. CDR3 sequence (DNA): TGTGCCAGCAGCCCCGCACTTTCCGTGGGGCTGGGAGAGACCCAGTACTTC. It translates to CASSPALSVGLGETQYF.